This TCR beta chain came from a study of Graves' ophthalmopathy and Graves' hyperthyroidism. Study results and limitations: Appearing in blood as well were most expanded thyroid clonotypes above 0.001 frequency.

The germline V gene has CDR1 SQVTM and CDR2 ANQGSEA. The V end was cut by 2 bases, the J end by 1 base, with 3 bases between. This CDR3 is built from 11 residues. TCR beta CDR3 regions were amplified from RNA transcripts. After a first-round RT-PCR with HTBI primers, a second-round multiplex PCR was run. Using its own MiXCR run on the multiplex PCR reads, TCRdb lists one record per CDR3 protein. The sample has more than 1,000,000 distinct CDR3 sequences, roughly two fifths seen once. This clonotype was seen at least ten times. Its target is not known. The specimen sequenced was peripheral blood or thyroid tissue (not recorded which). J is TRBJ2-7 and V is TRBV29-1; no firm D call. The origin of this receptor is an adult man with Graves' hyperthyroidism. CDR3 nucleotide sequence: TGCAGCGTTGAACGGTCCTACGAGCAGTACTTC. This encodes CSVERSYEQYF.